This T cell receptor (beta chain) originates from a study of T cells expressing NK-cell markers. The CDR3 runs 14 residues. Germline lookup yields CDR1 SGHRS and CDR2 YFSETQ. Researchers built TCR beta cDNA using 5'RACE template switching with UMIs. Following a re-call of the 5' RACE reads, TCRdb has one entry per CDR3 protein and lacks DNA. In total, the table holds 500,000 to 700,000 distinct CDR3 sequences. The receptor comes from a man between 18 and 29 years old in good health. The J gene is TRBJ2-2, the V gene TRBV5-1; there is no DNA to check the TCRdb D call of TRBD2. Sequencing was carried out using blood T cells: a sorted CD56 or NKG2C T cell subset, CD4+ or CD8+ T cells, or bulk PBMC T cells (not recorded which). CDR3 sequence reads: CASSPSNPSGELFF.